This TCR beta chain is from a study of blood T cells in healthy people across ages. The study's findings and limits: It was not possible, with unsorted PBMCs, to conclusively compare naive and antigen-experienced cells. Long-lived donors exceeded aged donors in naive CD4+ cells and diversity.

A second PCR of roughly 7 to 11 cycles used a sample-barcoded 5' primer and a J-beta primer mix. TCRdb re-called the 5' RACE reads with MiXCR, one entry per CDR3 protein. Here the sample spans hundreds of thousands of distinct CDR3 sequences, approximately 25% being singletons. Comment on this clonotype: Antigen: not known. Germline and junction disagree at one end, which may indicate a read error.

There are 14 residues in the CDR3. In germline, CDR1 is LGHNA, CDR2 YSLEER. The same sample was also studied in work on T cells of mothers and their children.

This sequence joins TRBV4-3 and TRBJ2-3, with D possibly being TRBD1 or TRBD2 (5 bases each). The source material was blood. This clonotype was sampled from a boy aged 5-17 years in good health. The CDR3 region is CAGSQGTLTDTQYF. In DNA form, the CDR3 reads TGCGCCGGCAGCCAAGGGACCCTCACAGATACGCAGTATTTT.